This TCR beta chain was recorded in a study of response to subunit inactivated influenza vaccine. Each CDR3 protein gets one entry after TCRdb re-called the RT-PCR reads with MiXCR. Counted here are approximately 500,000 distinct CDR3 sequences, roughly a quarter occurring once; the ten biggest clones make up under 3.5%. The CDR3 sequence is 16 residues long. The data also belong to a second study, concerning T cells expressing NK-cell markers. Turning to that study: cDNA encoding TCR beta was synthesized via 5'RACE template switching incorporating UMIs. Seven sequenced donors out of eight were HCMV-seropositive, one seronegative. In several experiments, sorting was restricted to alpha-beta TCR T cells by an anti-gamma-delta TCR antibody. The CD3+CD56-NKG2C+ fraction of a few donors was also led by these clonotypes.

The sample consisted of CD4+ T cells sorted from PBMCs, taken 12 days after vaccination. The V gene is TRBV21-1, the J gene TRBJ2-1; TRBD1 reflects the table's D call only, with no check against the DNA. TRBV21-1 is noted as a pseudogene. The sequence came from a man aged 50 to 60 who received an inactivated influenza vaccine. Here the CDR3 reads CASSNRARGSYNEQFF. CDR3 nucleotides: TGTGCCAGCAGCAATCGCGCCAGGGGCTCCTACAATGAGCAGTTCTTC.